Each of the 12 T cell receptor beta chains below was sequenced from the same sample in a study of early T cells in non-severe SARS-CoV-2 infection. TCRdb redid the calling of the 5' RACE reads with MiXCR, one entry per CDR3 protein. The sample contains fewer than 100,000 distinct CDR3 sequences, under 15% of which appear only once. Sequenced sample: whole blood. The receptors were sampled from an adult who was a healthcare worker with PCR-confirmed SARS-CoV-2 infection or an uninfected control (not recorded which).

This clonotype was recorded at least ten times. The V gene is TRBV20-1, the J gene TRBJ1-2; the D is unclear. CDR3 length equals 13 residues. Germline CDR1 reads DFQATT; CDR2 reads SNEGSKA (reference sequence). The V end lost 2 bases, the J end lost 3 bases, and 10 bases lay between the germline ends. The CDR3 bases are TGCAGTGCTAGACAGGCAGTTTACTATGGCTACACCTTC. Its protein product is CSARQAVYYGYTF.

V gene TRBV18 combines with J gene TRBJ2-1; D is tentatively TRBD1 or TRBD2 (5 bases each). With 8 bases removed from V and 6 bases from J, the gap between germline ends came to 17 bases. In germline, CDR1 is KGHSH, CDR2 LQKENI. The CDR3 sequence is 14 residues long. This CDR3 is CASETGTEFNEQFF. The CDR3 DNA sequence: TGTGCCAGCGAAACCGGGACGGAGTTCAATGAGCAGTTCTTC.

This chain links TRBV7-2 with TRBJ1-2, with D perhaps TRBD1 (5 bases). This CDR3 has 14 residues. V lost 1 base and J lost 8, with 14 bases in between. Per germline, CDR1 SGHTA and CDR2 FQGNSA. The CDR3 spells CASSLEGSQGGYTF. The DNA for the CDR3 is TGTGCCAGCAGCTTAGAAGGCAGTCAGGGCGGCTACACCTTC.

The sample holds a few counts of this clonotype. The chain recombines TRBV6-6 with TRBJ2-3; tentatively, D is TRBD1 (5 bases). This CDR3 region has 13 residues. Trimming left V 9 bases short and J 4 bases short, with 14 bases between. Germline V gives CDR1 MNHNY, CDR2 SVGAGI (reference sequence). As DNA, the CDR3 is TGTGCCAGTCGTAAGGGGCTCGCAGATACGCAGTATTTT. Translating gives CASRKGLADTQYF.

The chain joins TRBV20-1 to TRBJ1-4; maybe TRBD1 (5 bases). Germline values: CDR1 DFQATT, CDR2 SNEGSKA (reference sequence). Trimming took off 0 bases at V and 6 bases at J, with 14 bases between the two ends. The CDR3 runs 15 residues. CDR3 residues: CSARDSTGRDEKLFF. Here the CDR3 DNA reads TGCAGTGCTAGAGATTCCACGGGGCGAGATGAAAAACTGTTTTTT.

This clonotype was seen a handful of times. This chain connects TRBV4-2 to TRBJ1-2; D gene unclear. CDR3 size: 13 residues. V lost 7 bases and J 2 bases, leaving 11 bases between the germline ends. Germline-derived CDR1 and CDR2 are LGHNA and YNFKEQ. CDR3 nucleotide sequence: TGTGCCAGCACCACGGCAGGCAACTATGGCTACACCTTC. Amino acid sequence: CASTTAGNYGYTF.

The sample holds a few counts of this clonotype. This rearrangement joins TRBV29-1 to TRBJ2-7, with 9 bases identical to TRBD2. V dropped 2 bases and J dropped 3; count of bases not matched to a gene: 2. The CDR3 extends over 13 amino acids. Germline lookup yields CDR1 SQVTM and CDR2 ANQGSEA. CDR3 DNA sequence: TGCAGCGTTGAAAGCGGGGGGAACTACGAGCAGTACTTC. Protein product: CSVESGGNYEQYF.

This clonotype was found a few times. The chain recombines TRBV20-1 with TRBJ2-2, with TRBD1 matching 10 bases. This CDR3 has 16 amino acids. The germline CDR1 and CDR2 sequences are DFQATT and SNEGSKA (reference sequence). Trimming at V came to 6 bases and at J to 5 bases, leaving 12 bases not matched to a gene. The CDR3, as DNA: TGCAGTGCCCGCGCCGGGACAGGGGAAGGTACCGGGGAGCTGTTTTTT. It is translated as CSARAGTGEGTGELFF.

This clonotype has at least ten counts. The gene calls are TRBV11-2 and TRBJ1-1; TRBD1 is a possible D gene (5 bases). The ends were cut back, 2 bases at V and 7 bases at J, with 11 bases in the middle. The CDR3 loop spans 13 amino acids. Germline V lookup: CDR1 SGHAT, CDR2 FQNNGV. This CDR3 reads CASSLSRQLEAFF. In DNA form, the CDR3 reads TGTGCCAGCAGCTTAAGCCGACAGCTTGAAGCTTTCTTT.

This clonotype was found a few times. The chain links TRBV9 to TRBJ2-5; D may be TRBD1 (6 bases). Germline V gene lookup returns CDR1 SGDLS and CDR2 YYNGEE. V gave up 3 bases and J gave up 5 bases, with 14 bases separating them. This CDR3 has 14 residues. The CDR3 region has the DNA TGTGCCAGCAGCGCCCTACAGGGTCCCGAGACCCAGTACTTC. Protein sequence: CASSALQGPETQYF.

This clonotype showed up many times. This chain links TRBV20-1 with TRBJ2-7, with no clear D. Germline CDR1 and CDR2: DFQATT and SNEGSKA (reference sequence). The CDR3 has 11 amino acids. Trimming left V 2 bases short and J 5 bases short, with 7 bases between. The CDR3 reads CSARHRDEQYF. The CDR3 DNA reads TGCAGTGCTAGACACCGGGACGAGCAGTACTTC.

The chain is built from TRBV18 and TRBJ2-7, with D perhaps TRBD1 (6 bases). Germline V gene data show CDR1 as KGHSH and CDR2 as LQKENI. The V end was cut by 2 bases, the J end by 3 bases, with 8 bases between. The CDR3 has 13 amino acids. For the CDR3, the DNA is TGTGCCAGCTCACCAGGACAGCTCTACGAGCAGTACTTC. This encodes CASSPGQLYEQYF.